The 10 T cell receptor beta chains below come from one sample, sequenced in a study of control samples from healthy donors and cancer patients. Sequencing was performed with immunoSEQ multiplex PCR; in TCRdb, only in-frame clones are kept and a portion is missing. The sample has 110,000 to 150,000 clones, approximately 86% seen once. The sample taken for sequencing was blood. The receptor set was obtained from a woman in her 30s in good health.

In nucleotides, the CDR3 is TGTGCCAGCACTAGCGGGAGGACAAATGAGCAGTTCTTC. This codes for CASTSGRTNEQFF. V gene TRBV12-3 or TRBV12-4 combines with J gene TRBJ2-1, with 11 bases lining up with TRBD2. Unmatched junction bases numbered 3, after V lost 7 bases and J lost 7 bases. CDR3 length: 13 amino acids.

This sequence joins TRBV5-1 and TRBJ2-1, with 8 bases fitting TRBD2. This CDR3 comprises 15 residues. V dropped 3 bases and J dropped 2; count of bases not matched to a gene: 4. Germline V gives CDR1 SGHRS, CDR2 YFSETQ. In DNA form, the CDR3 reads TGCGCCAGCAGCTCGAATAGCGGGGCCTACAATGAGCAGTTCTTC. This gives the protein CASSSNSGAYNEQFF.

The V and J genes are TRBV5-1 and TRBJ1-1; possibly TRBD1 for D (5 bases). The V end was cut by 0 bases, the J end by 5 bases, with 8 bases between. The CDR3 extends over 13 amino acids. Germline V gene data show CDR1 as SGHRS and CDR2 as YFSETQ. CDR3 loop: CASSLDRLTEAFF. CDR3 DNA sequence: TGCGCCAGCAGCTTGGACAGGTTGACTGAAGCTTTCTTT.

This chain uses TRBV20-1 with TRBJ2-4; D is unclear. V dropped 3 bases and J dropped 0 bases, with 12 bases sitting between them. The CDR3 is 15 amino acids. Germline V lookup: CDR1 DFQATT, CDR2 SNEGSKA (reference sequence). This chain's CDR3 is CSASRLALAKNIQYF. Here the CDR3 DNA reads TGCAGTGCTAGTCGGCTCGCACTAGCCAAAAACATTCAGTACTTC.

This clone was seen a single time. The chain has TRBV4-2 and TRBJ1-3, with TRBD1 matching over 7 bases. The V segment lost 1 base and the J segment 2 bases; nucleotides outside the gene matches: 11. The CDR3 consists of 18 residues. Germline-derived CDR1 and CDR2 are LGHNA and YNFKEQ. The CDR3 region is CASSQAAEVTGPGNTIYF. The DNA of the CDR3 is TGTGCCAGCAGCCAAGCGGCGGAGGTGACAGGGCCTGGAAACACCATATATTTT.

The rearrangement joins TRBV30 to TRBJ1-2, with unresolved D. This CDR3 has 11 residues. Germline V CDR1 and CDR2: GTSNPN, SVGIG (reference sequence). Deletions cut 6 bases from V and 3 bases from J, with 8 bases between. Here the CDR3 reads CACPRDYGYTF. The CDR3 DNA reads as TGTGCCTGCCCCCGGGACTATGGCTACACCTTC. The variable domain in full, completed from reference TRBV30 and TRBJ1-2, reads SQTIHQWPATLVQPVGSPLSLECTVEGTSNPNLYWYRQAAGRGLQLLFYSVGIGQISSEVPQNLSASRPQDRQFILSSKKLLLSDSGFYLCACPRDYGYTFGSGTRLTVV.

V and J are TRBV18 and TRBJ2-1; 9 bases agree with TRBD2. The CDR3 covers 14 residues. Germline V lookup: CDR1 KGHSH, CDR2 LQKENI. V was pared by 4 bases and J by 7 bases, with 5 bases of the junction left unmatched. The CDR3 coding sequence is TGTGCCAGCTCACTCCCCGGACTAGCGAATGAGCAGTTCTTC. This codes for CASSLPGLANEQFF.

J is TRBJ2-2 and V is TRBV5-5, with 8 bases matching TRBD2. Trimming took 7 bases from V and 5 from J; bases not matched to a gene: 13. CDR1 SGHKS and CDR2 YYEKEE come from the germline V gene (reference sequence). The length of the CDR3 is 16 residues. As DNA, the CDR3 is TGTGCCAGCTTTAGTAAATTAGCGGGATCGACCGGGGAGCTGTTTTTT. Translating it yields CASFSKLAGSTGELFF.

The J gene is TRBJ1-1, the V gene TRBV30; possibly TRBD1 for D (5 bases). Looked up from germline, CDR1 is GTSNPN and CDR2 is SVGIG (reference sequence). CDR3 length: 13 residues. Trimming left V 0 bases short and J 5 bases short, with 10 bases between. CDR3 in DNA: TGTGCCTGGAGTGTAGGGTGGGGGACTGAAGCTTTCTTT. It codes for CAWSVGWGTEAFF. Full variable domain (rest looked up from reference TRBV30 and TRBJ1-1): SQTIHQWPATLVQPVGSPLSLECTVEGTSNPNLYWYRQAAGRGLQLLFYSVGIGQISSEVPQNLSASRPQDRQFILSSKKLLLSDSGFYLCAWSVGWGTEAFFGQGTRLTVV.

CDR3 nucleotide sequence: TGCGCCAGCAGCACCTCACCGGGACAGGGGGCAACCGGGGAGCTGTTTTTT. It translates to CASSTSPGQGATGELFF. This sequence joins TRBV5-1 and TRBJ2-2; 12 nucleotides match TRBD1. This CDR3 has 17 amino acids. From germline, CDR1 is SGHRS and CDR2 YFSETQ. V dropped 4 bases and J dropped 5; count of bases not matched to a gene: 9.